Below, 2 T cell receptor beta chains from the same sample are listed, as sequenced in a study of beta chain features in type 1 diabetes. The study reverse transcribed the entire isolated RNA, so it sequenced expressed TCRB transcripts. The method was immunoSEQ multiplex PCR; TCRdb's version includes in-frame clones alone and lacks a portion of them. The sample has 620,000 or so clones, roughly 15% seen once. The sample taken for sequencing was naive CD4+ T cells from blood. These receptors came from a young man in good health.

This clone was counted only a few times. J is TRBJ2-3 and V is TRBV5-1; D ambiguous. CDR3 length: 15 residues. The V gene's germline CDR1 is SGHRS and CDR2 YFSETQ. The ends were cut back, 2 bases at V and 1 base at J, with 11 bases in the middle. CDR3 in amino acids: CASSFPSPGTDTQYF. DNA for the CDR3: TGCGCCAGCAGCTTCCCTTCCCCGGGCACAGATACGCAGTATTTT.

The chain links TRBV2 to TRBJ2-3; 8 bases are a match to TRBD2. Germline values: CDR1 SNHLY, CDR2 FYNNEI. The trim removed 2 bases at V and 3 bases at J, leaving 7 bases unmatched. The CDR3 has 16 residues. The chain's CDR3 is CASSERRLATTDTQYF. As DNA, the CDR3 is TGTGCCAGCAGTGAAAGGAGACTAGCGACTACAGATACGCAGTATTTT.